One sample yielded the 30 T cell receptor beta chains listed below, sequenced in a study of OX40 agonist ivuxolimab in advanced cancers. Using immunoSEQ multiplex PCR, the repertoire was profiled, and TCRdb retains in-frame clones only, with some absent. Here the sample spans 40,000 to 45,000 clones, 70% to 90% being singletons. The specimen was CD4+ or CD8+ T cells sorted from blood, collected in a trial of the OX40 agonist ivuxolimab. The receptor set was obtained from an adult with an advanced solid tumor such as melanoma, head and neck, liver or kidney cancer.

The chain has TRBV15 and TRBJ2-7; D not certain. V was clipped by 4 bases and J by 0 bases, with 10 bases between them. The CDR3 runs to 14 residues. Germline lookup yields CDR1 LNHNV and CDR2 YYDKDF (reference sequence). CDR3 DNA sequence: TGTGCCACCAGCACCTCCATGAACTCCTACGAGCAGTACTTC. Its translation: CATSTSMNSYEQYF.

This clone was counted a single time. This chain connects TRBV7-9 to TRBJ2-7; 12 positions agree with TRBD2. Germline V gene data show CDR1 as SEHNR and CDR2 as FQNEAQ (reference sequence). V shed 5 bases, J shed 3 bases, and the junction held 8 bases outside the gene matches. The CDR3 runs 16 residues. The CDR3 sequence is CASSHSLAGGIYEQYF. The CDR3 DNA sequence: TGTGCCAGCAGCCACAGTCTAGCGGGAGGGATCTACGAGCAGTACTTC.

This chain connects TRBV28 to TRBJ2-7; D is possibly TRBD2 (6 bases). This CDR3 spans 15 amino acids. Trimming took 5 bases from V and 2 from J, leaving 16 bases between them. The V gene's germline CDR1 is MDHEN and CDR2 SYDVKM. CDR3 sequence: CASSPTSGFAYEQYF. CDR3 bases: TGTGCCAGCAGTCCGACCAGCGGGTTCGCCTACGAGCAGTACTTC.

This clone has a handful of counts. The chain recombines TRBV9 with TRBJ1-4; D call uncertain. This CDR3 is 14 amino acids long. Germline V gives CDR1 SGDLS, CDR2 YYNGEE. The ends were cut back, 7 bases at V and 6 bases at J, with 16 bases in the middle. CDR3 protein: CASSPDLRDEKLFF. Here the CDR3 DNA reads TGTGCCAGCTCCCCGGACCTGCGTGATGAAAAACTGTTTTTT.

This clone was found once. The chain links TRBV29-1 to TRBJ2-7; D is tentatively TRBD1 or TRBD2 (5 bases each). CDR3 length equals 11 residues. The V gene lost 6 bases and the J gene lost 6 bases, with 12 bases spanning the gap. Germline V CDR1 and CDR2: SQVTM, ANQGSEA. The CDR3 sequence: CSVGRDGEQYF. As DNA, the CDR3 is TGCAGCGTCGGACGGGACGGCGAGCAGTACTTC.

This clone has a single count. The gene calls are TRBV9 and TRBJ1-5; 7 bases line up with TRBD1. This CDR3 has 15 amino acids. The junction had 3 bases not matched to a gene; V was cut back by 0 bases and J by 3 bases. Per germline, CDR1 SGDLS and CDR2 YYNGEE. CDR3 sequence: CASSVAGQINQPQHF. In nucleotides, the CDR3 is TGTGCCAGCAGCGTAGCGGGACAGATCAATCAGCCCCAGCATTTT.

The rearrangement joins TRBV19 to TRBJ2-3, with 7 positions matching TRBD1. The length of the CDR3 is 14 residues. CDR1 is LNHDA and CDR2 is SQIVND in the germline V gene (reference sequence). V was pared by 3 bases and J by 3 bases, with 3 bases of the junction left unmatched. The CDR3 reads CASSMGRGTDTQYF. In DNA, the CDR3 is TGTGCCAGTAGTATGGGCAGGGGGACAGATACGCAGTATTTT.

V and J are TRBV11-3 and TRBJ2-7; maybe TRBD1 (5 bases). With 2 bases removed from V and 3 bases from J, the gap between germline ends came to 5 bases. Germline loops: CDR1 SGHNT, CDR2 YENEEA. The CDR3 is 12 amino acids. As DNA, the CDR3 is TGTGCCAGCAGCTTACAGGGCTACGAGCAGTACTTC. Translating it yields CASSLQGYEQYF. The full variable domain, rest sourced from reference TRBV11-3 and TRBJ2-7, is EAGVVQSPRYKIIEKKQPVAFWCNPISGHNTLYWYLQNLGQGPELLIRYENEEAVDDSQLPKDRFSAERLKGVDSTLKIQPAELGDSAVYLCASSLQGYEQYFGPGTRLTVT.

The chain uses TRBV30 and TRBJ1-3; D uncertain. The CDR3 is 15 amino acids. Germline-derived CDR1 and CDR2 are GTSNPN and SVGIG (reference sequence). Between the trimmed V and J ends, which lost 3 bases and 0 bases, there was a span of 12 bases. The CDR3 nucleotides are TGTGCCTGGAGATATAGGCGTCCCTCTGGAAACACCATATATTTT. It encodes CAWRYRRPSGNTIYF.

The V and J genes are TRBV7-9 and TRBJ2-1; D is unresolved. The CDR3 has 14 residues. V lost 3 bases, J lost 0 bases, and 6 bases lay in between. Germline lookup yields CDR1 SEHNR and CDR2 FQNEAQ (reference sequence). As DNA, the CDR3 is TGTGCCAGCAGCTTCTCAAGCTCCTACAATGAGCAGTTCTTC. As protein: CASSFSSSYNEQFF.

This clone has a handful of counts. The gene calls are TRBV11-2 and TRBJ2-5, with 13 bases aligning to TRBD2. Germline CDR1 reads SGHAT; CDR2 reads FQNNGV. J gave up 5 bases and V 5 bases, and 8 bases lay outside the gene matches. This CDR3 comprises 16 residues. CDR3 in DNA: TGTGCCAGCAGCCTCCGACTAGCGGGAGGCCCCGAGACCCAGTACTTC. It encodes CASSLRLAGGPETQYF.

This rearrangement joins TRBV27 to TRBJ2-1, with D tentatively TRBD2 (6 bases). The germline V gene has CDR1 MNHEY and CDR2 SMNVEV (reference sequence). The CDR3 consists of 15 residues. Trimming left V 5 bases short and J 0 bases short, with 11 bases between. CDR3 coding DNA: TGTGCCAGCAGTCCCAGGACTAACTCCTACAATGAGCAGTTCTTC. This sequence encodes CASSPRTNSYNEQFF.

The rearrangement uses TRBV9 and TRBJ2-1, with D unclear. Germline V gives CDR1 SGDLS, CDR2 YYNGEE. The CDR3 is 13 residues long. V was trimmed by 0 bases and J by 3 bases, leaving 4 bases between them. This chain's CDR3 is CASSVGDYNEQFF. CDR3 coding DNA: TGTGCCAGCAGCGTAGGTGACTACAATGAGCAGTTCTTC.

In the case of this clone: The DNA is omitted, as the CDR3 cannot be located on it reliably, and the CDR3 follows TCRdb's listing. The chain couples TRBV28 to TRBJ2-7; the table calls TRBD1, which could not be checked here. Both ends counted, the CDR3 spans 14 residues. Looked up from germline, CDR1 is MDHEN and CDR2 is SYDVKM. CDR3 protein: CASSSSDSPYEQYF.

J is TRBJ1-1 and V is TRBV5-5; D is ambiguous. The CDR3 is 12 amino acids. From germline, CDR1 is SGHKS and CDR2 YYEKEE (reference sequence). The V end was cut by 2 bases, the J end by 3 bases, with 5 bases between. Written as DNA, the CDR3 is TGTGCCAGCAGCTTTTCCCACACTGAAGCTTTCTTT. This codes for CASSFSHTEAFF.

The rearrangement joins TRBV27 to TRBJ1-4; 7 bases line up with TRBD1. The CDR3 spans 14 residues. Unmatched junction bases numbered 5, after V lost 3 bases and J lost 7 bases. The germline V gene has CDR1 MNHEY and CDR2 SMNVEV (reference sequence). CDR3 nucleotides: TGTGCCAGCAGTTTGAGGACAGGTTTTGAAAAACTGTTTTTT. Translated: CASSLRTGFEKLFF. Combining the CDR3 with reference TRBV27 and TRBJ1-4 gives the whole variable domain EAQVTQNPRYLITVTGKKLTVTCSQNMNHEYMSWYRQDPGLGLRQIYYSMNVEVTDKGDVPEGYKVSRKEKRNFPLILESPSPNQTSLYFCASSLRTGFEKLFFGSGTQLSVL.

This clone appeared a single time. The rearrangement links TRBV18 to TRBJ2-7; D is unresolved. Trimming took 3 bases from V and 3 from J, leaving 21 bases between them. This CDR3 has 17 amino acids. The V gene's germline CDR1 is KGHSH and CDR2 LQKENI. CDR3 residues: CASSPKKGYTFFYEQYF. Written as DNA, the CDR3 is TGTGCCAGCTCACCCAAAAAAGGGTATACCTTTTTCTACGAGCAGTACTTC.

This clone was detected only once. The chain recombines TRBV11-3 with TRBJ2-7, with 7 bases lining up with TRBD1. The J segment lost 2 bases and the V segment lost 1 base, leaving 5 bases of the junction unmatched. The germline gives CDR1 SGHNT, CDR2 YENEEA. This CDR3 spans 15 amino acids. CDR3 sequence: CASSLGGTVTYEQYF. For the CDR3, the DNA is TGTGCCAGCAGCTTAGGTGGGACAGTCACCTACGAGCAGTACTTC. The whole variable domain, filled in from reference TRBV11-3 and TRBJ2-7, reads EAGVVQSPRYKIIEKKQPVAFWCNPISGHNTLYWYLQNLGQGPELLIRYENEEAVDDSQLPKDRFSAERLKGVDSTLKIQPAELGDSAVYLCASSLGGTVTYEQYFGPGTRLTVT.

The chain carries TRBV5-4 and TRBJ1-1; 8 positions match TRBD1. V was pared by 1 base and J by 7 bases, with 6 bases of the junction left unmatched. CDR3 length equals 14 residues. Germline assignment: CDR1 SGHNT and CDR2 YYREEE (reference sequence). This CDR3 reads CASSLIGQGGEAFF. The DNA of the CDR3 is TGTGCCAGCAGCTTGATCGGACAGGGAGGTGAAGCTTTCTTT.

The V call is TRBV2, the J call TRBJ2-1; TRBD2 matches 14 bases. The V segment lost 6 bases and the J segment 6 bases; nucleotides outside the gene matches: 1. CDR3 length equals 14 residues. Germline loops: CDR1 SNHLY, CDR2 FYNNEI. CDR3 DNA sequence: TGTGCCAGCAGGACTAGCGGGAGGGCCAATGAGCAGTTCTTC. It translates to CASRTSGRANEQFF. Supplemented by reference TRBV2 and TRBJ2-1, the full variable domain reads EPEVTQTPSHQVTQMGQEVILRCVPISNHLYFYWYRQILGQKVEFLVSFYNNEISEKSEIFDDQFSVERPDGSNFTLKIRSTKLEDSAMYFCASRTSGRANEQFFGPGTRLTVL.

V is TRBV9 and J is TRBJ2-1; 7 nucleotides match TRBD2. After removal of 0 bases from V and 7 bases from J, the junction contained 7 bases not matched to a gene. The CDR3 runs 15 residues. Germline CDR1 SGDLS, CDR2 YYNGEE. CDR3 in DNA: TGTGCCAGCAGCGTAGATGGGGGAGGGGCGAATGAGCAGTTCTTC. It is translated as CASSVDGGGANEQFF.

This clone was counted once. This chain joins TRBV2 and TRBJ2-1; 12 nucleotides line up with TRBD2. The junction had 4 bases not matched to a gene; V was cut back by 6 bases and J by 10 bases. The germline gives CDR1 SNHLY, CDR2 FYNNEI. There are 13 residues in the CDR3. The CDR3 loop is CASRTGLAGEQFF. DNA for the CDR3: TGTGCCAGCAGGACCGGACTAGCGGGAGAGCAGTTCTTC.

V usage is TRBV18 and J usage is TRBJ2-2; 7 bases align to TRBD1. Trimming removed 3 bases from V and 4 bases from J; junction bases left unmatched: 8. CDR1 KGHSH and CDR2 LQKENI come from the germline V gene. The CDR3 has 16 residues. The CDR3 is CASSPLSGGATGELFF. The CDR3 DNA follows: TGTGCCAGCTCACCCCTATCAGGGGGAGCCACCGGGGAGCTGTTTTTT. Using reference TRBV18 and TRBJ2-2 for the parts outside the CDR3, the full variable domain is NAGVMQNPRHLVRRRGQEARLRCSPMKGHSHVYWYRQLPEEGLKFMVYLQKENIIDESGMPKERFSAEFPKEGPSILRIQQVVRGDSAAYFCASSPLSGGATGELFFGEGSRLTVL.

J is TRBJ2-7 and V is TRBV4-2; D is uncertain. Trimming stripped 1 base from V and 0 bases from J, with 10 bases between. The CDR3 spans 15 residues. Germline V gene sequence: CDR1 LGHNA, CDR2 YNFKEQ. CDR3 nucleotide sequence: TGTGCCAGCAGCCAAGCGGCGAGGAGCTCCTACGAGCAGTACTTC. The encoded protein is CASSQAARSSYEQYF.

This chain joins TRBV27 and TRBJ1-2, with 9 bases that match TRBD1. Germline V CDR1 and CDR2: MNHEY, SMNVEV (reference sequence). The V and J ends lost 5 bases and 7 bases, in that order; junction bases with no gene match: 8. The CDR3 is made up of 14 amino acids. The CDR3 sequence is CASSLRDRVPGYTF. The CDR3 DNA follows: TGTGCCAGCAGTCTCCGGGACAGGGTTCCTGGCTACACCTTC.

In DNA, the CDR3 is TGTGCCAGCAGATTGGTGACAGACACTAGCACAGATACGCAGTATTTT. It is translated as CASRLVTDTSTDTQYF. The rearrangement joins TRBV7-2 to TRBJ2-3, with D perhaps matching TRBD1 (5 bases). The CDR3 is made up of 16 amino acids. Germline assignment: CDR1 SGHTA and CDR2 FQGNSA. Trimming left V 6 bases short and J 0 bases short, with 16 bases between. Full variable domain (missing parts from reference TRBV7-2 and TRBJ2-3): GAGVSQSPSNKVTEKGKDVELRCDPISGHTALYWYRQSLGQGLEFLIYFQGNSAPDKSGLPSDRFSAERTGGSVSTLTIQRTQQEDSAVYLCASRLVTDTSTDTQYFGPGTRLTVL.

The V gene is TRBV5-6, the J gene TRBJ2-2; no clear D. CDR1 is SGHDT and CDR2 is YYEEEE in the germline V gene. V lost 2 bases, J lost 1 base, and 9 bases lay in between. This CDR3 has 15 residues. The CDR3 sequence: CASSLIFGNTGELFF. In nucleotides, the CDR3 is TGTGCCAGCAGCTTAATTTTTGGGAACACCGGGGAGCTGTTTTTT.

CDR3 DNA: TGTGCCAGCAGCTCGGGACGAGACTCCTACGAGCAGTACTTC. Its translation is CASSSGRDSYEQYF. The chain carries TRBV11-3 and TRBJ2-7; D possibly uses TRBD1 or TRBD2 (5 bases each). The CDR3 runs 14 residues. V shed 4 bases and J shed 0 bases, with 10 bases lying between them. CDR1 and CDR2 (germline): SGHNT, YENEEA. The variable domain in full, completed from reference TRBV11-3 and TRBJ2-7, reads EAGVVQSPRYKIIEKKQPVAFWCNPISGHNTLYWYLQNLGQGPELLIRYENEEAVDDSQLPKDRFSAERLKGVDSTLKIQPAELGDSAVYLCASSSGRDSYEQYFGPGTRLTVT.

The genes are TRBV5-6 and TRBJ2-7; 9 positions match TRBD2. V lost 1 base, J lost 2 bases, and 7 bases stayed unmatched. This CDR3 spans 16 amino acids. Germline lookup yields CDR1 SGHDT and CDR2 YYEEEE. CDR3 sequence (DNA): TGTGCCAGCAGCTTGTCAGTGGCGGGAGGGGCCTACGAGCAGTACTTC. Encoded protein: CASSLSVAGGAYEQYF.

The chain employs TRBV7-2 and TRBJ2-1; no clear D gene. Trimming cost V 1 base and J 5 bases, with 9 bases left between them. Germline CDR1 is SGHTA and CDR2 is FQGNSA. The CDR3 is 14 residues long. Here the CDR3 reads CASSLGGSHNEQFF. The CDR3 region has the DNA TGTGCCAGCAGCTTAGGGGGTAGTCACAATGAGCAGTTCTTC. The complete variable domain, with remaining parts taken from reference TRBV7-2 and TRBJ2-1, reads GAGVSQSPSNKVTEKGKDVELRCDPISGHTALYWYRQSLGQGLEFLIYFQGNSAPDKSGLPSDRFSAERTGGSVSTLTIQRTQQEDSAVYLCASSLGGSHNEQFFGPGTRLTVL.